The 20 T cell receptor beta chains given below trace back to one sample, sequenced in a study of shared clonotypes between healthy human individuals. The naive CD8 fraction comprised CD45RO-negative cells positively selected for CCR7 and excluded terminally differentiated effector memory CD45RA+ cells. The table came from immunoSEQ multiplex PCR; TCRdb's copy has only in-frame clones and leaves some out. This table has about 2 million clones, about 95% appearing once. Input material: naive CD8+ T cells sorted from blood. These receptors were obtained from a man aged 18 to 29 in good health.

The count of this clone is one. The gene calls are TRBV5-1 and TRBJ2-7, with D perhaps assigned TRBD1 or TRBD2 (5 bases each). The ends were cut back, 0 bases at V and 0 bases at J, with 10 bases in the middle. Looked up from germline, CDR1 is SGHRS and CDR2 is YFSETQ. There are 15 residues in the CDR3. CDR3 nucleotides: TGCGCCAGCAGCTTGGCCTTGGGGGTCTCCTACGAGCAGTACTTC. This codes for CASSLALGVSYEQYF.

CDR3 residues: CASSLKGGMREKLFF. The CDR3 DNA reads as TGTGCCAGCAGTTTGAAGGGGGGCATGAGGGAAAAACTGTTTTTT. The rearrangement links TRBV27 to TRBJ1-4, with D tentatively TRBD1 (6 bases). Trimming removed 3 bases at V and 8 bases at J, with 16 bases between. CDR3 length: 15 amino acids. Germline CDR1 and CDR2: MNHEY and SMNVEV (reference sequence).

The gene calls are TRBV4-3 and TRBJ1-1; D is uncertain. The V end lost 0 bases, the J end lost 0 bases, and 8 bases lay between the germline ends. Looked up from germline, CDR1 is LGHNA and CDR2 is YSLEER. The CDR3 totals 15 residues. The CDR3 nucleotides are TGCGCCAGCAGCCAAGATTCGGGTATGAACACTGAAGCTTTCTTT. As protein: CASSQDSGMNTEAFF.

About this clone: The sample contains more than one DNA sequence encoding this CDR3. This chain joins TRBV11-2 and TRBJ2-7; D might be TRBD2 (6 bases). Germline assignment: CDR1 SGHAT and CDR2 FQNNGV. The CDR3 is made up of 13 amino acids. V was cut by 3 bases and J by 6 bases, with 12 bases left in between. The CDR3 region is CASSFGTPFEQYF. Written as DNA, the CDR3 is TGTGCCAGCAGCTTCGGGACTCCCTTCGAGCAGTACTTC.

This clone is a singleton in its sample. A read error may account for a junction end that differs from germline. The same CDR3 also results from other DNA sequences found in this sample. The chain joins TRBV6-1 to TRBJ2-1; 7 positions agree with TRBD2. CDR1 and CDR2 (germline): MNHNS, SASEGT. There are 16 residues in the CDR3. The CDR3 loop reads CASSEGAGFSYNEQFF. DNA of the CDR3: TGTGCCAGCAGTGAAGGAGCGGGGTTCTCCTACAATGAACAGTTCTTC.

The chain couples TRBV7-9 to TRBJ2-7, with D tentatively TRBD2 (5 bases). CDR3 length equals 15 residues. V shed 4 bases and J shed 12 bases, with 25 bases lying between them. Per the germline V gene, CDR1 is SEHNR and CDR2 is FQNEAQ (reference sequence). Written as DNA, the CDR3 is TGTGCCAGCAGCTCTTATGGGCCCCCTAGTTTAGAGGGGTACTTC. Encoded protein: CASSSYGPPSLEGYF.

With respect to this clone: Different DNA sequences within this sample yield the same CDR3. DNA of the CDR3: TGTGCCAGCAGTTTAGACAGGGGGCCCTACGAGCAGTACTTC. It encodes CASSLDRGPYEQYF. V gene TRBV5-8 combines with J gene TRBJ2-7, with 10 nucleotides matching TRBD1. Germline trimming cut 5 bases from V and 2 bases from J; bases unmatched to any gene: 4. From germline, CDR1 is SGHTS and CDR2 YDEGEE. The CDR3 is 14 amino acids.

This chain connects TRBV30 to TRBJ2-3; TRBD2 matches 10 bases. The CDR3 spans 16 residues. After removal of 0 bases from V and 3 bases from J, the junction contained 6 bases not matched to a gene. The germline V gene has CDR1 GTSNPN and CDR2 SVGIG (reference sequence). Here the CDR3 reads CAWSVRLAGATDTQYF. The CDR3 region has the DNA TGTGCCTGGAGTGTACGGCTAGCGGGAGCAACAGATACGCAGTATTTT.

The CDR3 reads CASSLLGAGKAIYGYTF. CDR3 DNA: TGTGCCAGCAGTTTATTGGGGGCGGGGAAGGCTATCTATGGCTACACCTTC. The chain joins TRBV28 to TRBJ1-2; the D gene is possibly TRBD1 (6 bases). CDR1 and CDR2 from the germline V gene are MDHEN and SYDVKM. The CDR3 sequence is 17 residues long. The V gene lost 1 base and the J gene lost 4 bases, with 19 bases spanning the gap.

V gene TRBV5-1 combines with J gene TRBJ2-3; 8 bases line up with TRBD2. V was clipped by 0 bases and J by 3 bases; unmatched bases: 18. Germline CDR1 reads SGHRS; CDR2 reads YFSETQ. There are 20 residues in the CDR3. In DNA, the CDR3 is TGCGCCAGCAGCTTGGTGGGGAACCAGGTGCGGGGGGCTAAGACAGATACGCAGTATTTT. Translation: CASSLVGNQVRGAKTDTQYF.

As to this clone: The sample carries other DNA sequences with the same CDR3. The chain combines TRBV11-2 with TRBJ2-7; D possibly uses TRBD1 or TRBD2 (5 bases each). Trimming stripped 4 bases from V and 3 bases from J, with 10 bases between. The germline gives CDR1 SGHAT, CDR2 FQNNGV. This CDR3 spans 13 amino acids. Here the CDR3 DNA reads TGTGCCAGCAGCTCGGGGCCTAACTACGAGCAGTACTTC. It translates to CASSSGPNYEQYF. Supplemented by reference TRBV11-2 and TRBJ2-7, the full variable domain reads EAGVAQSPRYKIIEKRQSVAFWCNPISGHATLYWYQQILGQGPKLLIQFQNNGVVDDSQLPKDRFSAERLKGVDSTLKIQPAKLEDSAVYLCASSSGPNYEQYFGPGTRLTVT.

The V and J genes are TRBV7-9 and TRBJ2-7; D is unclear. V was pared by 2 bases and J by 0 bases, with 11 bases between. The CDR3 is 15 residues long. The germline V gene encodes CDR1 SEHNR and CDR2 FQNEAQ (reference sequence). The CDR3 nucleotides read TGTGCCAGCAGCTTACCTCTGGACGCCTCCTACGAGCAGTACTTC. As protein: CASSLPLDASYEQYF.

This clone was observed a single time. The CDR3 coding sequence is TGCAGCGGGGCGGGAGGGGGTACAGATACGCAGTATTTT. It codes for CSGAGGGTDTQYF. The chain recombines TRBV29-1 with TRBJ2-3; 9 bases match TRBD2. Trimming cost V 7 bases and J 3 bases; bases outside gene matches: 5. This CDR3 comprises 13 residues. Germline values: CDR1 SQVTM, CDR2 ANQGSEA.

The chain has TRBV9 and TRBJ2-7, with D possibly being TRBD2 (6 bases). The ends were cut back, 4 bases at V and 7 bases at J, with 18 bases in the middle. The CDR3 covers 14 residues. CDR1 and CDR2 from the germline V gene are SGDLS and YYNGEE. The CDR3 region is CASSSQGTGVEQYF. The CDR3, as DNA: TGTGCCAGCAGCTCTCAAGGGACGGGAGTAGAGCAGTACTTC.

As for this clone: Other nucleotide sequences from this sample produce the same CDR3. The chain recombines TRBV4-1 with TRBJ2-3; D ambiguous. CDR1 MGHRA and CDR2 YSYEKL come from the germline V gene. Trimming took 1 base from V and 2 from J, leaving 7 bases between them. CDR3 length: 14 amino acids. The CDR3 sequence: CASSQGPSTDTQYF. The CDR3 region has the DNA TGCGCCAGCAGCCAAGGGCCCTCCACAGATACGCAGTATTTT.

CDR3 DNA: TGTGCCAGCAGCTCCAGGGACCTGGAGCAGTTCTTC. Translated: CASSSRDLEQFF. V is TRBV9 and J is TRBJ2-1, with D tentatively TRBD1 or TRBD2 (5 bases each). The CDR3 runs to 12 residues. Germline lookup yields CDR1 SGDLS and CDR2 YYNGEE. V shed 4 bases and J shed 10 bases, with 12 bases lying between them.

CDR3 bases: TGTGCCAGCAGTGCTGAAACAGGGGTTGATTCACCCCTCCACTTT. Encoded protein: CASSAETGVDSPLHF. This chain joins TRBV27 and TRBJ1-6; TRBD1 aligns across 7 bases. With 5 bases clipped from V and 8 bases from J, the junction kept 9 bases outside the gene matches. Per the germline V gene, CDR1 is MNHEY and CDR2 is SMNVEV (reference sequence). The CDR3 is 15 amino acids.

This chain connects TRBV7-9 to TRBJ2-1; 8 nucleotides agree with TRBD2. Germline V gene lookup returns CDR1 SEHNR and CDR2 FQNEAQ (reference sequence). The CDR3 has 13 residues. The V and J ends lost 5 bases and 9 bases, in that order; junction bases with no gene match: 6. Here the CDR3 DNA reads TGTGCCAGCAGCCCCATTAGCGGGATTGAGCAGTTCTTC. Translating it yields CASSPISGIEQFF.

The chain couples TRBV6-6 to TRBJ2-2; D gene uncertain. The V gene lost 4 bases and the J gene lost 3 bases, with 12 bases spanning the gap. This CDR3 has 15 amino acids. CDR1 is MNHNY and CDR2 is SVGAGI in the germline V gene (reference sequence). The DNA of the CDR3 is TGTGCCAGCAGTTTAGGAGTAGTACACACCGGGGAGCTGTTTTTT. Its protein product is CASSLGVVHTGELFF.

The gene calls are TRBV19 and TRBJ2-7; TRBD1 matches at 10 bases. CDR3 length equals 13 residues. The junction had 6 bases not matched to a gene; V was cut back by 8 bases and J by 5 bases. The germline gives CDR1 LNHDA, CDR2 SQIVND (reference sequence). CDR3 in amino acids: CASWDRGVNEQYF. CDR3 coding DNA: TGTGCCAGTTGGGACAGGGGAGTAAACGAGCAGTACTTC. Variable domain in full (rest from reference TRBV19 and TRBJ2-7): DGGITQSPKYLFRKEGQNVTLSCEQNLNHDAMYWYRQDPGQGLRLIYYSQIVNDFQKGDIAEGYSVSREKKESFPLTVTSAQKNPTAFYLCASWDRGVNEQYFGPGTRLTVT.